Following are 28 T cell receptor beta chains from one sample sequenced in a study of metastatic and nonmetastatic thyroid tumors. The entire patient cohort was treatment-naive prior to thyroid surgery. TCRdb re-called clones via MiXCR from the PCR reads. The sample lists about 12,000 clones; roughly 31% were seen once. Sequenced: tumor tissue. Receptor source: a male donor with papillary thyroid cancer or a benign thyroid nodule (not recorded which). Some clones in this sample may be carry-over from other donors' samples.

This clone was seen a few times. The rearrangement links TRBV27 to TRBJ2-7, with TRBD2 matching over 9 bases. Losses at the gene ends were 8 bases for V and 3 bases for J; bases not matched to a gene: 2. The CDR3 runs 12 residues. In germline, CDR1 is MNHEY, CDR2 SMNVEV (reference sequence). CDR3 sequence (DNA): TGTGCCAGCGGGACTAGCAACTACGAGCAGTACTTC. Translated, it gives CASGTSNYEQYF.

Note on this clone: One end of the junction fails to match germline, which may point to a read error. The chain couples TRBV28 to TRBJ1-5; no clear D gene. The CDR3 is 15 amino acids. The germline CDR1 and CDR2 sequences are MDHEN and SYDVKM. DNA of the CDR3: TGTGCCAGAAGTTTCCTGACGGATAGGAATCAGCCCCAGCATTTT. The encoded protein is CARSFLTDRNQPQHF.

For the CDR3, the DNA is TGTGCCAGCAGCCGGTTACAGGGGGGAGGCTACGAGCAGTACTTC. As protein: CASSRLQGGGYEQYF. This chain links TRBV3-1 with TRBJ2-7; 8 bases fit TRBD1. There are 15 residues in the CDR3. Trimming took 4 bases from V and 3 from J; bases not matched to a gene: 8. Germline-derived CDR1 and CDR2 are LGHDT and YNNKEL (reference sequence).

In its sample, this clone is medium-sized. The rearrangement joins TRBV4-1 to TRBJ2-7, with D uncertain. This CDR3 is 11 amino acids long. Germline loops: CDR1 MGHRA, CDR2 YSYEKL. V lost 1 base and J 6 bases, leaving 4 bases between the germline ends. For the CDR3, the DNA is TGCGCCAGCAGCCAAGGAAGCGAGCAGTACTTC. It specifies CASSQGSEQYF.

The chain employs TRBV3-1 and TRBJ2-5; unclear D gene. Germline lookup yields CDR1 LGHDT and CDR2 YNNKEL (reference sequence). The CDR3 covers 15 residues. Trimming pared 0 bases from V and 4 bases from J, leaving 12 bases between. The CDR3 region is CASSQDPDSRETQYF. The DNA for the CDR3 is TGTGCCAGCAGCCAAGATCCGGATAGCCGAGAGACCCAGTACTTC.

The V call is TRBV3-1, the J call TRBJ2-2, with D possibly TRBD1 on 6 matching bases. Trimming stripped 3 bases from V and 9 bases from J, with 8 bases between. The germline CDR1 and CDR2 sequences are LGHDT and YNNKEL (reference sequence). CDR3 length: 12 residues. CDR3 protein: CASSQGARELFF. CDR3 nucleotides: TGTGCCAGCAGCCAGGGGGCAAGGGAGCTGTTTTTT.

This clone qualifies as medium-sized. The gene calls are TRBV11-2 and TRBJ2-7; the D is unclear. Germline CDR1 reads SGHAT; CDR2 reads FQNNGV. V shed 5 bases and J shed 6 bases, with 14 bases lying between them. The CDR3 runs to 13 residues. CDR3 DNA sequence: TGTGCCAGCAGCCGAGAAGTTGCGTCCGAGCAGTACGTC. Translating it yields CASSREVASEQYV.

CDR3 loop: CASSFGGAGEAFF. The CDR3 DNA reads as TGCGCCAGCAGCTTTGGAGGGGCCGGTGAAGCTTTCTTT. The chain couples TRBV5-1 to TRBJ1-1; perhaps TRBD1 as D (5 bases). V was shortened by 2 bases and J by 7 bases, with 12 bases between the two germline ends. The CDR3 extends over 13 amino acids. CDR1 is SGHRS and CDR2 is YFSETQ in the germline V gene.

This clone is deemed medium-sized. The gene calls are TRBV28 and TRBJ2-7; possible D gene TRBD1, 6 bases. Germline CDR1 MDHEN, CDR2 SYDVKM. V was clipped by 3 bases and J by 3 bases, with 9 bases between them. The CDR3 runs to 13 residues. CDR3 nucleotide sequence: TGTGCCAGCAGTTTCCCACAGGGCTACGAGCAGTACTTC. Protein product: CASSFPQGYEQYF.

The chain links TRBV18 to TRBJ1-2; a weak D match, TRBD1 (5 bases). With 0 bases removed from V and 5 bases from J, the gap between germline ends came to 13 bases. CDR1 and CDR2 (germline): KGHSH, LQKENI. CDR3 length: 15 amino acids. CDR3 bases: TGTGCCAGCTCACCACCTAAAGACAGACTGTATGGCTACACCTTC. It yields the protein CASSPPKDRLYGYTF.

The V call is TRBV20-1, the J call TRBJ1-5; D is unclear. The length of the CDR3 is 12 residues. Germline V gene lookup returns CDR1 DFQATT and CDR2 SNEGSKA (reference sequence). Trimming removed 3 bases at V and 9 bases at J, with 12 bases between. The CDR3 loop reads CSASVVRGPQHF. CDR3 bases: TGCAGTGCTAGCGTCGTCCGTGGGCCCCAGCATTTT.

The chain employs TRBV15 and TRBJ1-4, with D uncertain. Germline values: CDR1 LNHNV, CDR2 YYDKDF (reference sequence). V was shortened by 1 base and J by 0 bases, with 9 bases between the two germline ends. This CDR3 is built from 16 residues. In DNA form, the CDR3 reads TGTGCCACCAGCAGAGTCCACGGTGCAACTAATGAAAAACTGTTTTTT. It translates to CATSRVHGATNEKLFF. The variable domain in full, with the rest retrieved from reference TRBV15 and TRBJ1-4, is DAMVIQNPRYQVTQFGKPVTLSCSQTLNHNVMYWYQQKSSQAPKLLFHYYDKDFNNEADTPDNFQSRRPNTSFCFLDIRSPGLGDTAMYLCATSRVHGATNEKLFFGSGTQLSVL.

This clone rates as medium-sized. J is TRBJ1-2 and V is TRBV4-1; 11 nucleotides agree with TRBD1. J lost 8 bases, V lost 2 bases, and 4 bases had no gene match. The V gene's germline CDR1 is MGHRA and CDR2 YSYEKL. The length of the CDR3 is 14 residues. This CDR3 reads CASSQTGQGAGYTF. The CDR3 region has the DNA TGCGCCAGCAGCCAAACCGGACAGGGGGCCGGCTACACCTTC.

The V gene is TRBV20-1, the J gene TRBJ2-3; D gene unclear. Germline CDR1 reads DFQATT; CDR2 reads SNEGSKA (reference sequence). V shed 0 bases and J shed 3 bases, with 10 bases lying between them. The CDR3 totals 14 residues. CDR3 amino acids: CSARDRGWTDTQYF. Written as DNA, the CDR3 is TGCAGTGCTAGAGATCGCGGCTGGACAGATACGCAGTATTTT.

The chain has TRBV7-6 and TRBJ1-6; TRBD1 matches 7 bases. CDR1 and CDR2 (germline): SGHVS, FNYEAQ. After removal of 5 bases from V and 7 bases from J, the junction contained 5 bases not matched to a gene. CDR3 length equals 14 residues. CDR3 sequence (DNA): TGTGCCAGCAGCCGGGGACAGCAAAATTCACCCCTCCACTTT. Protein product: CASSRGQQNSPLHF.

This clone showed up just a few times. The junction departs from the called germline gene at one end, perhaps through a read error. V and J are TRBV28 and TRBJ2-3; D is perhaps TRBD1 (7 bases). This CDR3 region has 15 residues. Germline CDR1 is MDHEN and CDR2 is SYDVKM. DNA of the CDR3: TGTGCCAGCAGCTCGGAGGGGTCGGGGACAGATACTCAGTATTTT. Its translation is CASSSEGSGTDTQYF.

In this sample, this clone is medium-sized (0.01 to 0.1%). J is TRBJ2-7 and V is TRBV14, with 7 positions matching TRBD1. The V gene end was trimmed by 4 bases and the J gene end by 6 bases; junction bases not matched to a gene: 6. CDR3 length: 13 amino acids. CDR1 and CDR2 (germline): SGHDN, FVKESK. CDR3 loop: CASSRRDRAEQYF. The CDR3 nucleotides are TGTGCCAGCAGCCGCAGAGACAGGGCCGAGCAGTACTTC.

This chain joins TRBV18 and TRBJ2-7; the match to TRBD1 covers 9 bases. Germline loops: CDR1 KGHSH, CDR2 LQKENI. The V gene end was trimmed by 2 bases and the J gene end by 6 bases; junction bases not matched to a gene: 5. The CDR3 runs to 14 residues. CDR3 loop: CASSPYRGRREQYF. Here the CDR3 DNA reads TGTGCCAGCTCACCATACAGGGGGCGACGCGAGCAGTACTTC.

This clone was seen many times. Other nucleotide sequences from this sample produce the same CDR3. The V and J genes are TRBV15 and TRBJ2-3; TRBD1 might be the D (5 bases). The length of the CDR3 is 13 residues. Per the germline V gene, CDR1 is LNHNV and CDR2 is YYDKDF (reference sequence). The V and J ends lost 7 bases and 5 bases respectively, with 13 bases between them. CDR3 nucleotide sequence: TGTGCCACCATCGACACGGACAAAGATACGCAGTATTTT. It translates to CATIDTDKDTQYF. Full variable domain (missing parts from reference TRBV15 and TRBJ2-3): DAMVIQNPRYQVTQFGKPVTLSCSQTLNHNVMYWYQQKSSQAPKLLFHYYDKDFNNEADTPDNFQSRRPNTSFCFLDIRSPGLGDTAMYLCATIDTDKDTQYFGPGTRLTVL.

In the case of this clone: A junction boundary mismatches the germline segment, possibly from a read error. In DNA, the CDR3 is TGCAGTGCTCATGTTACAGGGTCGGACTATGGCCACACCTTC. Protein sequence: CSAHVTGSDYGHTF. The gene calls are TRBV20-1 and TRBJ1-2; maybe TRBD1 (6 bases). This CDR3 has 14 residues. CDR1 is DFQATT, CDR2 SNEGSKA, per germline (reference sequence).

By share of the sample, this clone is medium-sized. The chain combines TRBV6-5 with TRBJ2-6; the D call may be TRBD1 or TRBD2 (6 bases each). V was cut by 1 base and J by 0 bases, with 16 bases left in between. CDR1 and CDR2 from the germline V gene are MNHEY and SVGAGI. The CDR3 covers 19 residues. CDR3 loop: CASSYFPGGRDSGANVLTF. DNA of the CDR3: TGTGCCAGCAGTTACTTTCCCGGGGGCCGTGACTCTGGGGCCAACGTCCTGACTTTC.

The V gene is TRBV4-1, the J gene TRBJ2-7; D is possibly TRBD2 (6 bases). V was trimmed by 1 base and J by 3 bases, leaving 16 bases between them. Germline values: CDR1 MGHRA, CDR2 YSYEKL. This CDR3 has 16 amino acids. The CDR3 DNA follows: TGCGCCAGCAGCCAAGTAAGCAGGCGGGATAACTACGAGCAGTACTTC. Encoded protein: CASSQVSRRDNYEQYF.

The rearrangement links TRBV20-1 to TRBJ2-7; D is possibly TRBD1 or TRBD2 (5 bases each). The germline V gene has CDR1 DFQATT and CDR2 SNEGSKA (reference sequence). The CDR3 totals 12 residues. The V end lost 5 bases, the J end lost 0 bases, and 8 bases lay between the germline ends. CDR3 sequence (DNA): TGCAGTGCTTCAGGGAGCTCCTACGAGCAGTACTTC. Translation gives CSASGSSYEQYF.

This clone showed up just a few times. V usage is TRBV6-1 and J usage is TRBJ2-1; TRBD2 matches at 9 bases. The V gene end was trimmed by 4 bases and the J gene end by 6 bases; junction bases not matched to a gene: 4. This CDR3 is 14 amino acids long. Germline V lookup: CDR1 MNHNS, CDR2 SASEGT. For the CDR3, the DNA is TGTGCCAGCAGTGGTCTAGCGGGAAGCAATGAGCAGTTCTTC. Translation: CASSGLAGSNEQFF.

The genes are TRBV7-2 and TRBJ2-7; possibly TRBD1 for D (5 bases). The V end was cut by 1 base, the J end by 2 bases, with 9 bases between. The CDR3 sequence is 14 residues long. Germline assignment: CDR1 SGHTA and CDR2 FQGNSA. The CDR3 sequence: CASSLVGQTYEQYF. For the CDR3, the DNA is TGTGCCAGCAGCTTAGTGGGGCAGACCTACGAGCAGTACTTC. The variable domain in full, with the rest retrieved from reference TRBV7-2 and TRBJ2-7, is GAGVSQSPSNKVTEKGKDVELRCDPISGHTALYWYRQSLGQGLEFLIYFQGNSAPDKSGLPSDRFSAERTGGSVSTLTIQRTQQEDSAVYLCASSLVGQTYEQYFGPGTRLTVT.

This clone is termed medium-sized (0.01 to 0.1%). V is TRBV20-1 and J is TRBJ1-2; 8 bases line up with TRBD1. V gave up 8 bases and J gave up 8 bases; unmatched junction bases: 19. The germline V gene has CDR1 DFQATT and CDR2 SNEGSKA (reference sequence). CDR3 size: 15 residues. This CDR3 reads CSLKGRDRWDRGYTF. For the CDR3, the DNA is TGCAGTCTAAAGGGCCGGGACAGGTGGGATAGGGGCTACACCTTC.

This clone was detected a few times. The CDR3 nucleotides read TGTGCCAGTAGTCCGACAGGGGGCGGCAATCAGCCCCAGCATTTT. It translates to CASSPTGGGNQPQHF. V gene TRBV19 combines with J gene TRBJ1-5, with 10 bases matching TRBD1. The CDR3 spans 15 residues. Trimming removed 5 bases from V and 2 bases from J; junction bases left unmatched: 3. Germline CDR1 is LNHDA and CDR2 is SQIVND (reference sequence).

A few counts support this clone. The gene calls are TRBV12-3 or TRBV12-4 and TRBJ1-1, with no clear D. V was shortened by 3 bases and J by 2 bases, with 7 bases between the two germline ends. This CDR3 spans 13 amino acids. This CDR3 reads CASSLLRNTEAFF. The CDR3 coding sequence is TGTGCCAGCAGTTTGCTCCGAAACACTGAAGCTTTCTTT.